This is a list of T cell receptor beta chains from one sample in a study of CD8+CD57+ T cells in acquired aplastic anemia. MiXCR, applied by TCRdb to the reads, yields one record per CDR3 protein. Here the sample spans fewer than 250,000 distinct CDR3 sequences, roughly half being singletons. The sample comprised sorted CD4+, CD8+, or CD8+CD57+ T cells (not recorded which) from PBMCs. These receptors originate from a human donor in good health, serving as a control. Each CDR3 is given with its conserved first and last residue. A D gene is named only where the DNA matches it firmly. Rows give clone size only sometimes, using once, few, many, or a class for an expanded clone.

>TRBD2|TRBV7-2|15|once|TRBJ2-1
TGTGCCAGCAGCTCGCTAGCGGGGGGGGGCAATGAGCAGTTCTTC
CASSSLAGGGNEQFF
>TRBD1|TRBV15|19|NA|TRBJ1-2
TGTGCCACCAGCGGAGATTGGCGGCCCGGGACAGGAAGTACCTATGGCTACACCTTC
CATSGDWRPGTGSTYGYTF
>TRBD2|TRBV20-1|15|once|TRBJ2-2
TGCAGTGCTAGAGATGGGACTAGCGACACCGGGGAGCTGTTTTTT
CSARDGTSDTGELFF
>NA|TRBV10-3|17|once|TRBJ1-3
TGTGCCATCAGTGAGTCCCGGGACGGCCACTCTGGAAACACCATATATTTT
CAISESRDGHSGNTIYF
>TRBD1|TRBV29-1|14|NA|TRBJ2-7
TGCAGCGTGACAGGGGACACTCGCTCCTACGAGCAGTACTTC
CSVTGDTRSYEQYF
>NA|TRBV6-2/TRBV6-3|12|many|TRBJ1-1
TGTGCCAGCAGAGGGAATCTCCGCGAAGCTTTCTTT
CASRGNLREAFF
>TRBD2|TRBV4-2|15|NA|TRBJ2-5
TGTGCCAGCAGCCAAGGGGCGGGGGGGCAAGAGACCCAGTACTTC
CASSQGAGGQETQYF
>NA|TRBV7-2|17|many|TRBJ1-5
TGTGCCAGCAGCTTAGTCGAGGGGTTAAGAGGGGATCAGCCCCAGCATTTT
CASSLVEGLRGDQPQHF
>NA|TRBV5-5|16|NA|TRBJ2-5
TGTGCCAGCAGCAGCTTGGCAGGGGCCCTCCAAGAGACCCAGTACTTC
CASSSLAGALQETQYF
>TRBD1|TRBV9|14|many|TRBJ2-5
TGTGCCAGCAGCACACAGGGGGCCGGGGAGACCCAGTACTTC
CASSTQGAGETQYF
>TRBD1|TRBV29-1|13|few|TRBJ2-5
TGCAGCGTTAATCGGGACAGACAGGGGACCCAGTACTTC
CSVNRDRQGTQYF
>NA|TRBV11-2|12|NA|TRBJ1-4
TGTGCCAGCAGCCAATCTAATGAAAAACTGTTTTTT
CASSQSNEKLFF
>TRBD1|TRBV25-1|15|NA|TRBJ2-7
TGTGCCAGCAGTGATTTGACAGGGCAGGGGGCCGAGCAGTACTTC
CASSDLTGQGAEQYF
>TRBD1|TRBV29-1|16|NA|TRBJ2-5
TGCAGCGTTCGCGCGGAACTGAGGACAGGACAAGAGACCCAGTACTTC
CSVRAELRTGQETQYF
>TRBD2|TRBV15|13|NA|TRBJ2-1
TGTGCCACCAGCCGAATACCTAGCGGGGAGCAGTTCTTC
CATSRIPSGEQFF
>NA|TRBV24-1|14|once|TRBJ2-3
TGTGCCACCAGTCCAGACCTCGATACAGATACGCAGTATTTT
CATSPDLDTDTQYF
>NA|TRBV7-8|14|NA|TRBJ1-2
TGTGCCAGCAGCTTAGATACAGGGCACTATGGCTACACCTTC
CASSLDTGHYGYTF
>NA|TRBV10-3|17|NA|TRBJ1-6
TGTGCCATCAGTCCCCTCCCCGTACAGGAGGGTAATTCACCCCTCCACTTT
CAISPLPVQEGNSPLHF
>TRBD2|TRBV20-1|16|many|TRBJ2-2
TGCAGTGCTAGGACTAGCGGGGGGGCAGTCACCGGGGAGCTGTTTTTT
CSARTSGGAVTGELFF
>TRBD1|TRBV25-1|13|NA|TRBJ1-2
TGTGCCAGCAGTGATCTCGACAGGGACGGCTACACCTTC
CASSDLDRDGYTF
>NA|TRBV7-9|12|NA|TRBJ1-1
TGTGCCAGCAGCTTAGGGACACAAGAAGCTTTCTTT
CASSLGTQEAFF
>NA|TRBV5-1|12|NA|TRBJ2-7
TGCGCCAGCATCTCGGGCTCCTACGAGCAGTACTTC
CASISGSYEQYF
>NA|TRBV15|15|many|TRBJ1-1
TGTGCCACCAGCAGAGGGGGGGCTATGAACACTGAAGCTTTCTTT
CATSRGGAMNTEAFF
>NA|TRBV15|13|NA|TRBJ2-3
TGTGCCACCAGCGGGCAGGGGTCAGATACGCAGTATTTT
CATSGQGSDTQYF
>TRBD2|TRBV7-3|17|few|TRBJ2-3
TGTGCCAGCAGCTTAGGTCTAGCGGGGGGGCTAAGAGATACGCAGTATTTT
CASSLGLAGGLRDTQYF
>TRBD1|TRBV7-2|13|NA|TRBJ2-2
TGCGCCAGCAACTTAGGACAGGGGGTTGAGCTGTTTTTT
CASNLGQGVELFF
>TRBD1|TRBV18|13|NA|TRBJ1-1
TGTGCCAGCTCACCAGGGGACAGGGGTCGAGCTTTCTTT
CASSPGDRGRAFF
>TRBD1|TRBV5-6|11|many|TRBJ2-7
TGTGCCAGCAGGACAGGGGACGAGCAGTACTTC
CASRTGDEQYF